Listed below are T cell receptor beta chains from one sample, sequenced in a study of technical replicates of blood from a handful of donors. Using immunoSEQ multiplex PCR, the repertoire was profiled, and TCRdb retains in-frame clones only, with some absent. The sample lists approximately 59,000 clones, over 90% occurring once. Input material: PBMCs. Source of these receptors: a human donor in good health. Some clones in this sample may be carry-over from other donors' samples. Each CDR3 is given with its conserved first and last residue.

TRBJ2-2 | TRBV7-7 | CASSLGREGTGELFF
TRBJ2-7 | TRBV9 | CASSADSKVREQYF
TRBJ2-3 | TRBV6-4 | CASSDLRGQSDLDTQYF
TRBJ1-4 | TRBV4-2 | CASSQQSTNEKLFF
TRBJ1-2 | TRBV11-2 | CASSLDPVSYGYTF
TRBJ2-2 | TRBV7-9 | CASSLASSAGELFF
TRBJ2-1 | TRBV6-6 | CASGGDEQFF
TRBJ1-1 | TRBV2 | CASSEDQVMNTEAFF
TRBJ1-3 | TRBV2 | CASRAPSGRGQGDTIYF
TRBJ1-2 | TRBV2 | CASKVGGSPEYGYTF
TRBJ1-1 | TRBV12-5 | CASGLTFRGAFF
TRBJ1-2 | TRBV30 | CAWSVGGYGYTF
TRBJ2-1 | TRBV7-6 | CASSSRQGRGNEQFF
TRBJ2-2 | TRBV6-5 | CASSYSARLPGELFF
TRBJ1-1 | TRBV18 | CASSPFAWAEGTEAFF
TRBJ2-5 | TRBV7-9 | CASSPGTQETQYF
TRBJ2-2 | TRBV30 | CAWNRQGPGELFF
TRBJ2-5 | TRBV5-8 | CASSPIGGRETQYF
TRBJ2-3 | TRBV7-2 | CASSLLAGKRGDTQYF
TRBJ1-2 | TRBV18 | CASSPPGQPQGGYTF
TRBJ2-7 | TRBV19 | CASSRGWAAAYEQYF
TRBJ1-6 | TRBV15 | CATSRGTALGSPLHF
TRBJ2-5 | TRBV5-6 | CASSLFPLRGTQYF
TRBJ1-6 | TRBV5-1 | CASSLSQATISYNSPLHF
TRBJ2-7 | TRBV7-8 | CASSLRDRVYEQYF
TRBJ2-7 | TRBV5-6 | CASNPGQSVAEQYF
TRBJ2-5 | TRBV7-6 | CASSLDGGEETQYF
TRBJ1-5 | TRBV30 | CAWSFTGLGNQPQHF
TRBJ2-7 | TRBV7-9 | CASSLTSGYYEQYF
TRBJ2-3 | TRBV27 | CASSLRLTGRGSDTQYF
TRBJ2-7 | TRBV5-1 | CASSPVVGSWEQYF
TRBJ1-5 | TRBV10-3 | CAISAGGSNQPQHF
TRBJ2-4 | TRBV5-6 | CASSKPGGGINIQYF
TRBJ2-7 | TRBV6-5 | CAARPQGNGEQYF
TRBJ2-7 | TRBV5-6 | CASSLPGASRVGEQYF
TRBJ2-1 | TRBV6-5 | CASTLGWEGRGEQFF
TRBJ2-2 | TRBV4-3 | CASSLGKGLVFAGELFF
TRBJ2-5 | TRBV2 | CASGLRLVKYKETQYF
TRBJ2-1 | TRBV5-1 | CASSPGLADSYNEQFF
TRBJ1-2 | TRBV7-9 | CASSLARGTGNYGYTF
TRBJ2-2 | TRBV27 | CASSSSSGELFF
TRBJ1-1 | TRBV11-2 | CASSPRKGGGGYTEAFF
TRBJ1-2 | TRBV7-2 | CASSLGWELGYTF
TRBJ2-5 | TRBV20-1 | CSRGTLGTQYF
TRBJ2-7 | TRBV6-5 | CASSYTSGSSYEQYF
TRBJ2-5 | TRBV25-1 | CASRGVGETQYF
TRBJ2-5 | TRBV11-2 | CASSLAGGGFQETQYF
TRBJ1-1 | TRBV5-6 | CASRGLGTEAFF
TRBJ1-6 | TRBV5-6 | CASSLETAVNSPLHF
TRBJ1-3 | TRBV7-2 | CASSFYEGNTIYF
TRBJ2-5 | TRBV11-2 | CASSQGTGLGETQYF
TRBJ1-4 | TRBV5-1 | CASSLTPAGGNEKLFF
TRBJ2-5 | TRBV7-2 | CASSPNSGNGWGTQYF
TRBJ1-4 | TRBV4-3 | CASSQRDRDNEKLFF
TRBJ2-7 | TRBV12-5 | CASGPDDRVDEQYF
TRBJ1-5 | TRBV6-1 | CASSETQGRGQPQHF
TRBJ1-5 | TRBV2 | CASSGQGAHQPQHF